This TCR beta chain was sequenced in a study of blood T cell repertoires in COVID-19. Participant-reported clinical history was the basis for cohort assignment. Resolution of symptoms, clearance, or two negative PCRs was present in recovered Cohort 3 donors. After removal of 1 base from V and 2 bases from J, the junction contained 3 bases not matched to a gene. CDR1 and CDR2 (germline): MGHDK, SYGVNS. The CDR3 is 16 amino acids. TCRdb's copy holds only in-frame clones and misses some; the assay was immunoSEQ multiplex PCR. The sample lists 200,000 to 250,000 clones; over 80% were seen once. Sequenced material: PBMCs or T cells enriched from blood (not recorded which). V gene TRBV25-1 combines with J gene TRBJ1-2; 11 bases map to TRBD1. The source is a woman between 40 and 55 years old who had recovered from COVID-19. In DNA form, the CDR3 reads TGTGCCAGCAGTGAATTGGGGACAGGGGGAAACTATGGCTACACCTTC. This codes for CASSELGTGGNYGYTF.